This T cell receptor (beta chain) was retrieved from a study of blood T cell repertoires in COVID-19. About the research overall: From the United States, Italy and Spain came samples of acute and convalescent COVID-19. T cells, B-cell-depleted T cells, or PBMCs provided the cDNA or gDNA that served as material.

The table came from immunoSEQ multiplex PCR; TCRdb's copy has only in-frame clones and leaves some out. Among 200,000 to 250,000 clones listed, roughly 90% were seen once. The CDR3 covers 16 residues. This clone was counted a single time. The chain uses TRBV21-1 and TRBJ2-3; the listed D gene, TRBD2, was not tested against the DNA. TRBV21-1 is termed a pseudogene. The sequence derives from a woman in her sixties with acute or convalescent COVID-19. Sequenced material: peripheral blood. CDR3 nucleotides: TGTGCCAGCAAAGGGACTAGCGGATCTAGCACAGATACGCAGTATTTT. Its protein is CASKGTSGSSTDTQYF.